This is a list of T cell receptor beta chains from one sample in a study of blood T cell repertoires in COVID-19. Assay used: immunoSEQ multiplex PCR; TCRdb lists only in-frame clones, some missing. The sample shows 250,000 or so clones, 70% to 90% of them seen only once. The sample comprised PBMCs or T cells enriched from blood (not recorded which). All receptors derive from a woman aged 50 to 60 who had recovered from COVID-19. Each CDR3 is given with its conserved first and last residue. The D gene is left open where the match is weak. Clone size appears in some rows only: once, few, many, or a class for an expanded clone.

d_gene	v_gene	abundance	j_gene	CDR3nt	CDR3aa
-	TRBV6-2/TRBV6-3	-	TRBJ1-5	TGTGCCAGCAGTTACTCGAGTTCAAGGGGCAGCCAGCCCCAGCATTTT	CASSYSSSRGSQPQHF
TRBD1	TRBV15	once	TRBJ1-1	TGTGCCACCACTACAGGGGAATCAGAAGCTTTCTTT	CATTTGESEAFF
TRBD1	TRBV28	-	TRBJ2-7	TGTGCCAGCAGTTCACCGGGACAGGGCTACGAGCAGTACTTC	CASSSPGQGYEQYF
-	TRBV4-1	once	TRBJ1-3	TGCGCCAGCAGCCAAGATCGCGGCACGACGAGCTCTGGAAACACCATATATTTT	CASSQDRGTTSSGNTIYF
TRBD2	TRBV5-1	-	TRBJ2-7	TGCGCCAGCAGCTTGGAATTAGCGGGAGTAAGGAACGAGCAGTACTTC	CASSLELAGVRNEQYF
-	TRBV7-9	-	TRBJ1-5	TGTGCCAGCAGCGACAGGTCCGATCAGCCCCAGCATTTT	CASSDRSDQPQHF
TRBD1	TRBV5-6	-	TRBJ1-3	TGTGCCAGCAGCTTGTCACCACAGGGGACAAACACCATATATTTT	CASSLSPQGTNTIYF
TRBD1	TRBV6-5	-	TRBJ2-7	TGTGCCAGCAGTACCGGGACAGAATCCTACGAGCAGTACTTC	CASSTGTESYEQYF
TRBD2	TRBV2	-	TRBJ2-7	TGTGCCAGCAGAGAGATGAGCGGGAGTGGGTCCGAGCAGTACTTC	CASREMSGSGSEQYF
-	TRBV12-5	once	TRBJ2-7	TGTGCTAGTGGTTTGGGAGTAGGCACAGAGTACGAGCAGTACTTC	CASGLGVGTEYEQYF
TRBD1	TRBV6-5	-	TRBJ2-7	TGTGCCAGCAGTTTGACGGACAGGGCTTTCTCCTACGAGCAGTACTTC	CASSLTDRAFSYEQYF
TRBD1	TRBV7-7	-	TRBJ2-3	TGTGCTAGCAGCTTAGGGGGCAGTCTAACTAATCCCTACACAGATACGCAGTATTTT	CASSLGGSLTNPYTDTQYF
-	TRBV3-1/TRBV3-2	-	TRBJ1-5	TGTGCCAGCAGCCAAGGGGACACCCTAAGGAATCAGCCCCAGCATTTT	CASSQGDTLRNQPQHF
-	TRBV28	-	TRBJ2-1	TGTGCCAGCAGTCGAAGGACAGGGAGGGGGAATGAGCAGTTCTTC	CASSRRTGRGNEQFF
-	TRBV9	-	TRBJ1-2	TGTGCCAGCAGCCTCACCGACAGCTATGGCTACACCTTC	CASSLTDSYGYTF
TRBD1	TRBV18	-	TRBJ1-2	TGTGCCAGCTCACCGAGGGACAGCCGAAGGACCGGCTACACCTTC	CASSPRDSRRTGYTF
-	TRBV5-4	few	TRBJ1-1	TGTGCCAGCAGCTTGGGCAGGGAGAACACTGAAGCTTTCTTT	CASSLGRENTEAFF
TRBD2	TRBV28	-	TRBJ2-4	TGTGCCAGCAGTTTAGGGCTAGCGGGAGGCTTGGGGGTGACCAAAAACATTCAGTACTTC	CASSLGLAGGLGVTKNIQYF
-	TRBV28	few	TRBJ1-2	TGTGCCAGCAGTTCGGGGAGTTGGGGCTATGGCTACACCTTC	CASSSGSWGYGYTF
-	TRBV7-7	-	TRBJ2-1	TGTGCTAGTGCTACTGGCAGGGGCTCCTACAATGAGCAGTTCTTC	CASATGRGSYNEQFF
-	TRBV6-1	-	TRBJ1-2	TGTGCCAGCAGTGATCGTCGACAGCTTACTAACTATGGCTACACCTTC	CASSDRRQLTNYGYTF
-	TRBV28	-	TRBJ2-6	TGTGCCAGCAGTGCGTCTGTCGGTAGTAGGGCCAACGTCCTGACTTTC	CASSASVGSRANVLTF
-	TRBV30	-	TRBJ2-3	TGTGCCTGGAGTGGCCACACCACAGATACGCAGTATTTT	CAWSGHTTDTQYF
TRBD2	TRBV4-2	-	TRBJ2-3	TGTGCCAGCAGCTCCGGGACTAGTCCAGATACGCAGTATTTT	CASSSGTSPDTQYF
-	TRBV6-5	-	TRBJ1-1	TGTGCCAGCAGTTTTCTTCAGCGGTCCACTGAAGCTTTCTTT	CASSFLQRSTEAFF
-	TRBV2	-	TRBJ2-1	TGTGCCAGCAGCGTTACCCCCCAGGGTTACAATGAGCAGTTCTTC	CASSVTPQGYNEQFF
TRBD2	TRBV11-3	-	TRBJ2-2	TGTGCCAGCAGCTTAGATAGCGGGAGTAACACCGGGGAGCTGTTTTTT	CASSLDSGSNTGELFF
-	TRBV5-4	-	TRBJ2-3	TGTGCCAGCAGCTACGAGCGGGGCACAGATACGCAGTATTTT	CASSYERGTDTQYF
TRBD2	TRBV18	-	TRBJ2-2	TGTGCCAGCTCACCTACGCTCGTGACTAGCGGGAGGAACACCGGGGAGCTGTTTTTT	CASSPTLVTSGRNTGELFF
-	TRBV27	many	TRBJ1-5	TGTGCCAGCAGTCACACAGGGAATCAGCCCCAGCATTTT	CASSHTGNQPQHF
-	TRBV5-6	-	TRBJ1-6	TGTGCCAGCAGCCGGCCGGGGACGGGAGATTCACCCCTCCACTTT	CASSRPGTGDSPLHF
-	TRBV5-1	-	TRBJ2-1	TGCGCCAGCAGCTTGGGACTAAACTACAATGAGCAGTTCTTC	CASSLGLNYNEQFF
-	TRBV7-9	few	TRBJ2-1	TGTGCCAGCAGCTTAGTTAGAGACTACACCTACAATGAGCAGTTCTTC	CASSLVRDYTYNEQFF
-	TRBV11-3	-	TRBJ1-1	TGTGCCAGCAGCCGAAGGGGGTCGACTGAAGCTTTCTTT	CASSRRGSTEAFF
-	TRBV7-9	once	TRBJ2-7	TGTGCCAGCAGCTTATCACAGGTCTTCACGAGCGAGCAGTACTTC	CASSLSQVFTSEQYF
-	TRBV28	-	TRBJ1-1	TGTGCCAGCAGTTTGCGAGGGAACACTGAAGCTTTCTTT	CASSLRGNTEAFF
-	TRBV29-1	-	TRBJ2-1	TGCAGCGCCGGTTCTTCTATAAATGAGCAGTTCTTC	CSAGSSINEQFF
TRBD2	TRBV4-1	-	TRBJ2-7	TGCGCCAGCAGCCACGGGACTAGCGGGAACTACGAGCAGTACTTC	CASSHGTSGNYEQYF
-	TRBV5-4	-	TRBJ2-5	TGTGCCAGCAGCTTGGTAGCAGAGACCCAGTACTTC	CASSLVAETQYF
-	TRBV7-2	few	TRBJ1-5	TGTGCCAGCAGCTCCAGGGCGAATCAGCCCCAGCATTTT	CASSSRANQPQHF
TRBD1	TRBV28	-	TRBJ2-7	TGTGCCAGCAGGCCAGCCCCTGGGACAGGGTTCTACGAGCAGTACTTC	CASRPAPGTGFYEQYF
TRBD2	TRBV4-2	-	TRBJ2-7	TGTGCCAGCAGCCAAGTGGGGGGGATGAACTCCTACGAGCAGTACTTC	CASSQVGGMNSYEQYF
TRBD1	TRBV5-6	-	TRBJ2-7	TGTGCCAGCACCATCGGGCAGGGGGTTAACTACGAGCAGTACTTC	CASTIGQGVNYEQYF